The present entry profiles one TCR beta chain with its context. Its antigen remains unidentified. No clone much larger than this one lies a single base away; base qualities are absent. The entry originates in a study of shared clonotypes between healthy human individuals (dated by TCRdb to 2018 to 2021). About the full investigation: The cohort included three men and a couple of women between 18 and 49 years of age. For each donor, CD4 naive and CD4 memory were each run on three plates, CD8 naive on two plates, and CD8 memory on one plate. The study deeply sequenced blood TCR repertoires of five healthy adults to estimate repertoire size and the extent of clonotype sharing between individuals. Libraries were prepared and TCR repertoires were sequenced by different laboratories using diverse techniques, in order to increase sequencing depth and limit assay-specific biases. Per donor, leukapheresis produced somewhere between about 0.94 and 9 billion PBMCs.

Broader findings and caveats from the paper: Sampling was limited to blood, and TCR repertoires in tissue likely differ from TCR repertoires in blood. Pairwise subsampling indicated that sequencing depth was expected to affect the degree of clonotype sharing among donors. Estimated clonotype richness was generally larger for naive than for memory subsets. Sharing across several donors was observed for roughly 5.4% of naive CD4, 3% to 3.5% of naive CD8, about 2.3% of memory CD4, and roughly 0.4% of memory CD8 clonotypes. Clonotypes shared by all four sorted-subset donors showed higher generation probabilities than non-shared clonotypes. Rarefaction of sorted-subset datasets indicated incomplete sequencing despite the large sequencing depth. The small number of donors limited the genetic and exposure-history diversity represented.

The donors were healthy, HIV-negative adults with no recently reported acute infections or vaccinations. Every donor was a Caucasian adult residing in Nashville, Tennessee, USA. Magnetic negative selection was used to enrich CD4+ T cells, after which naive cells were positively selected on CD45RA and the negative fraction became the memory subset. Blood was obtained by leukapheresis, after which PBMCs were separated by Ficoll-Histopaque density gradient centrifugation and cryopreserved in liquid nitrogen vapor phase. Analytical flow cytometry was used to check the purity and quantity of each magnetically sorted T cell population. Genomic DNA was isolated from every sorted fraction and measured by UV absorbance on a Nanodrop 2000c. For CDR1 and CDR2, the germline V gene lists LGHNA and YSLEER. Ends trimmed: V by 1 base, J by 10 bases; bases unmatched to a gene: 17. The CDR3 has 17 amino acids, counting the end cysteine and phenylalanine. Only the CDR3 region is kept as DNA, spanning 51 bases read in frame from base 1.

TCR CDR3 regions were amplified from genomic DNA by multiplex PCR using the deep immunoSEQ assay. Extracted genomic DNA from each cell subset was spread evenly across all wells of several immunoSEQ 96-well plates, with each plate serving as a replicate. For sorted subsets, each replicate PCR was loaded with 200 to 250 ng genomic DNA, equivalent to 32,000 or so T cell genomes. Purified libraries were quantified with a Qubit 3.0 fluorometer, sized on a Bioanalyzer 2100, and re-quantified with the KAPA Library Quantification kit. A separate single-read 150-cycle Illumina NextSeq 550 flow cell was used to sequence each immunoSEQ 96-well plate. The study's own analysis went as follows. Because the immunoSEQ output included only junctional sequences and no quality scores, the filtering could not be the same as the filtering used for full-length reads. Sequences were annotated with PyIR, a Python wrapper for IgBLAST v1.9, using IMGT germline references to assign V/J genes and CDR3. Reads were filtered out if the reads had weak V/J assignments (E-value above 1e-6), no CDR3, stop codons, out-of-frame junctions, or ambiguous translated residues. V3J clonotypes were defined as sequences sharing an identical inferred V gene, J gene, and CDR3 amino acid sequence. Percentage overlap between repertoires was computed as shared unique clonotypes divided by the size of the smaller repertoire. Richness of each repertoire was evaluated using RTK rarefaction, the Chao1 estimator, and Recon v2.1 estimates of unobserved clonotypes. Generation probabilities for all TCRbeta clonotypes obtained by the gDNA method from a few donors were computed using OLGA. TCRdb holds this immuneACCESS table with in-frame rearrangements only. Some clones are missing; in checked studies, unresolved V genes explain under half, and the rest has no known cause. The V and J calls and the clone size are those of that table, but D and trimming were determined from the DNA. This sample lists over a million clones; around 78% were detected once. 0.5% to 0.65% of the sample is in the top ten clones.

Recombination connected TRBV4-3 to TRBJ1-1, with 8 middle bases fitting TRBD1. The source is a man younger than 35 in good health. Some clones in this sample may be carry-over from other donors' samples. Sequenced material: memory CD4+ T cells from PBMCs. Read against the paper, the sample's cell subset or site label means: CD45RA-negative fraction. The CDR3: CASSQGGTGGIGSRAFF. The bases read TGCGCCAGCAGCCAAGGAGGGACAGGCGGGATTGGGTCGAGAGCTTTCTTT.